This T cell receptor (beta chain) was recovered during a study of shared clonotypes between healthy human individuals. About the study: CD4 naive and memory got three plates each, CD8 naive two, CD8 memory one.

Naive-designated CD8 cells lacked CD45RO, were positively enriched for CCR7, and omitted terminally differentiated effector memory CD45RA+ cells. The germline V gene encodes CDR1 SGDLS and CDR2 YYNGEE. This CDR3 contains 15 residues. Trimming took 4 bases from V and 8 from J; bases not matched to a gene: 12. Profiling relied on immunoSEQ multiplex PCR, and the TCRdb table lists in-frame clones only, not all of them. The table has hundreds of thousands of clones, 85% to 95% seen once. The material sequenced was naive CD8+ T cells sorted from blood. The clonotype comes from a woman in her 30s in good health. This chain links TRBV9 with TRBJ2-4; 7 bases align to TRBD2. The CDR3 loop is CASSTLGGSTDIQYF. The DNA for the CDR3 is TGTGCCAGCAGCACCTTGGGAGGGAGTACGGACATTCAGTACTTC. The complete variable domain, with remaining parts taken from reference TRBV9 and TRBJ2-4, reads DSGVTQTPKHLITATGQRVTLRCSPRSGDLSVYWYQQSLDQGLQFLIQYYNGEERAKGNILERFSAQQFPDLHSELNLSSLELGDSALYFCASSTLGGSTDIQYFGAGTRLSVL.